These 31 T cell receptor beta chains were sequenced from one sample in a study of blood T cell repertoires in COVID-19. Produced via immunoSEQ multiplex PCR; TCRdb's table is partial and in-frame only. The sample has about 270,000 clones, 82% seen once. Material for sequencing was peripheral blood. These receptors were taken from a woman aged 18-35 years with acute or convalescent COVID-19.

The rearrangement links TRBV6-2 or TRBV6-3 to TRBJ1-5; D is perhaps TRBD1 (6 bases). The V end was cut by 5 bases, the J end by 4 bases, with 15 bases between. CDR3 length: 15 amino acids. The germline CDR1 and CDR2 sequences are MNHEY and SVGEGT. CDR3 sequence reads: CASSRGGARNQPQHF. CDR3 nucleotide sequence: TGTGCCAGCAGTAGGGGGGGCGCGAGGAATCAGCCCCAGCATTTT.

This chain uses TRBV7-2 with TRBJ2-3; 9 bases fit TRBD1. There are 14 residues in the CDR3. With V trimmed by 5 bases and J by 1 base, 1 base remained unmatched. The germline V gene has CDR1 SGHTA and CDR2 FQGNSA. The CDR3 region has the DNA TGTGCCAGCAGCCGGGACAGGGGCACAGATACGCAGTATTTT. Protein: CASSRDRGTDTQYF.

This clone appeared a few times. This chain connects TRBV19 to TRBJ2-7, with D possibly matching TRBD2 (6 bases). Looked up from germline, CDR1 is LNHDA and CDR2 is SQIVND (reference sequence). The CDR3 spans 13 residues. The V and J ends lost 6 bases and 3 bases respectively, with 12 bases between them. DNA of the CDR3: TGTGCCAGTAGAGCCGGGGGTCACTACGAGCAGTACTTC. Amino acids: CASRAGGHYEQYF.

The chain joins TRBV24-1 to TRBJ2-1; 9 nucleotides line up with TRBD2. The germline gives CDR1 KGHDR, CDR2 SFDVKD. Germline trimming cut 4 bases from V and 6 bases from J; bases unmatched to any gene: 9. CDR3 size: 16 residues. The CDR3 DNA follows: TGTGCCACCAGTGAGTCCGGGACTAGCTTTGTCAATGAGCAGTTCTTC. This codes for CATSESGTSFVNEQFF.

This clone has just a few counts. The chain joins TRBV30 to TRBJ2-7, with 8 bases lining up with TRBD1. The germline V gene has CDR1 GTSNPN and CDR2 SVGIG (reference sequence). V lost 5 bases and J lost 0; bases outside the gene matches: 6. The CDR3 is 14 amino acids. The CDR3 sequence is CAWQGQAISYEQYF. Written as DNA, the CDR3 is TGTGCCTGGCAGGGACAGGCGATCTCCTACGAGCAGTACTTC.

This clone was counted only a few times. The CDR3: CASSPPGTSGRNEQFF. The CDR3 bases are TGTGCCAGCAGCCCGCCCGGGACTAGCGGGAGAAATGAGCAGTTCTTC. V is TRBV11-2 and J is TRBJ2-1; 14 positions agree with TRBD2. After removal of 5 bases from V and 7 bases from J, the junction contained 7 bases not matched to a gene. The CDR3 is made up of 16 amino acids. Germline V CDR1 and CDR2: SGHAT, FQNNGV.

The genes are TRBV7-2 and TRBJ1-2; unclear D gene. CDR1 is SGHTA, CDR2 FQGNSA, per germline. The CDR3 runs to 15 residues. Trimming shortened V by 5 bases and J by 6 bases, and 19 bases separated the two germline ends. CDR3 DNA: TGTGCCAGCAGCCTTCCTTCACTTCACCAGGATGGCTACACCTTC. As protein: CASSLPSLHQDGYTF.

The rearrangement joins TRBV5-5 to TRBJ2-1; 7 bases fit TRBD2. This CDR3 has 14 amino acids. After removal of 0 bases from V and 6 bases from J, the junction contained 3 bases not matched to a gene. Germline V lookup: CDR1 SGHKS, CDR2 YYEKEE (reference sequence). The DNA for the CDR3 is TGTGCCAGCAGCTTGGGGCGGGGGATCAATGAGCAGTTCTTC. Its translation: CASSLGRGINEQFF.

The CDR3 coding sequence is TGTGCCAGTAGTACAGGCAGGGGGTATCGGTACGAGCAGTACTTC. Protein product: CASSTGRGYRYEQYF. The J gene is TRBJ2-7, the V gene TRBV19; TRBD1 matches at 7 bases. Germline lookup yields CDR1 LNHDA and CDR2 SQIVND (reference sequence). Trimming took 4 bases from V and 4 from J; bases not matched to a gene: 10. The length of the CDR3 is 15 residues.

V gene TRBV28 combines with J gene TRBJ1-6; D perhaps matches TRBD1 (6 bases). CDR1 is MDHEN, CDR2 SYDVKM, per germline. The CDR3 length is 12 residues. V lost 8 bases to trimming and J lost 7 bases, with 9 bases between them. The CDR3 protein is CASDRRNSPLHF. The DNA of the CDR3 is TGTGCCAGCGACAGGAGGAATTCACCCCTCCACTTT.

J is TRBJ1-2 and V is TRBV28; no clear D gene. The length of the CDR3 is 13 residues. V shed 4 bases and J shed 8 bases, with 14 bases lying between them. The germline V gene encodes CDR1 MDHEN and CDR2 SYDVKM. DNA of the CDR3: TGTGCCAGCAGTTCCCCCGCCCGCGGGGGCTACACCTTC. Translating gives CASSSPARGGYTF.

The rearrangement joins TRBV6-2 or TRBV6-3 to TRBJ2-2, with 11 bases identical to TRBD2. V lost 5 bases, J lost 3 bases, and 5 bases stayed unmatched. Germline V gives CDR1 MNHEY, CDR2 SVGEGT. This CDR3 comprises 16 residues. CDR3 nucleotide sequence: TGTGCCAGCAGTAAAGGGACTAGCGGACACACCGGGGAGCTGTTTTTT. It encodes CASSKGTSGHTGELFF.

V gene TRBV6-2 or TRBV6-3 combines with J gene TRBJ1-3; maybe TRBD1 (6 bases). The CDR3 has 14 amino acids. Trimming removed 4 bases from V and 5 bases from J, with 12 bases in between. Germline V lookup: CDR1 MNHEY, CDR2 SVGEGT. The CDR3 nucleotides are TGTGCCAGCAGTTCGACAGGACAGAGAAACACCATATATTTT. Translated: CASSSTGQRNTIYF.

V usage is TRBV7-4 and J usage is TRBJ2-1; TRBD2 aligns across 8 bases. Germline V CDR1 and CDR2: SGHVT, SQSDAQ. This CDR3 has 14 residues. V was clipped by 5 bases and J by 4 bases; unmatched bases: 4. The CDR3 sequence is CASSPGGPYNEQFF. For the CDR3, the DNA is TGTGCCAGCAGCCCGGGAGGGCCTTACAATGAGCAGTTCTTC.

The chain links TRBV6-5 to TRBJ1-2, with TRBD1 as a possible D gene (5 bases). V lost 2 bases and J lost 7, with 11 bases in between. This CDR3 has 13 residues. Germline CDR1 and CDR2: MNHEY and SVGAGI. This chain's CDR3 is CASSYGTDSGYTF. The CDR3 DNA sequence: TGTGCCAGCAGTTACGGAACCGACAGTGGCTACACCTTC.

The rearrangement links TRBV6-1 to TRBJ1-2, with 10 bases identical to TRBD1. CDR1 MNHNS and CDR2 SASEGT come from the germline V gene. The J segment lost 4 bases and the V segment lost 1 base, leaving 0 bases of the junction unmatched. This CDR3 spans 14 amino acids. The CDR3 DNA follows: TGTGCCAGCAGTGAAGGGACAGGGGGCTATGGCTACACCTTC. Its translation: CASSEGTGGYGYTF.

The chain uses TRBV7-3 and TRBJ2-1; D may be TRBD2 (5 bases). Germline CDR1 and CDR2: SGHTA and FQGTGA. The CDR3 extends over 15 amino acids. Trimming left V 1 base short and J 9 bases short, with 16 bases between. The CDR3 sequence: CASSLRKELVPEQFF. CDR3 bases: TGTGCCAGCAGCTTAAGAAAAGAACTAGTACCTGAGCAGTTCTTC.

This chain joins TRBV21-1 and TRBJ1-1; the table calls TRBD1, which could not be checked here. TRBV21-1 is deemed a pseudogene. The CDR3 is 13 amino acids. Written as DNA, the CDR3 is TGTGCCAGCAGCAGAACTGGGCGCACTGAAGCTTTCTTT. Translating it yields CASSRTGRTEAFF.

The gene calls are TRBV28 and TRBJ1-6; D gene unclear. The CDR3 consists of 14 residues. V lost 3 bases and J 12 bases, leaving 15 bases between the germline ends. The germline gives CDR1 MDHEN, CDR2 SYDVKM. CDR3 loop: CASSFPSKAGPLHF. As DNA, the CDR3 is TGTGCCAGCAGTTTCCCCTCCAAGGCGGGACCCCTCCACTTT.

This sequence joins TRBV6-5 and TRBJ1-6, with TRBD1 matching over 10 bases. Germline assignment: CDR1 MNHEY and CDR2 SVGAGI. The CDR3 loop spans 16 amino acids. Trimming at V came to 2 bases and at J to 7 bases, leaving 5 bases not matched to a gene. For the CDR3, the DNA is TGTGCCAGCAGTTACCTTTCGGGACAGGGGAATTCACCCCTCCACTTT. Protein product: CASSYLSGQGNSPLHF.

The J gene is TRBJ2-6, the V gene TRBV3-1 (or the pseudogene TRBV3-2); 10 bases match TRBD1. Germline values: CDR1 LGHDT, CDR2 YNNKEL (reference sequence). Trimming removed 4 bases from V and 0 bases from J; junction bases left unmatched: 3. There are 17 residues in the CDR3. This CDR3 reads CASSRTGGYSGANVLTF. CDR3 DNA: TGTGCCAGCAGCCGGACAGGGGGTTACTCTGGGGCCAACGTCCTGACTTTC.

This chain uses TRBV7-6 with TRBJ2-7, with 7 bases aligning to TRBD2. The junction had 7 bases not matched to a gene; V was cut back by 5 bases and J by 0 bases. This CDR3 has 15 residues. The V gene's germline CDR1 is SGHVS and CDR2 FNYEAQ. DNA of the CDR3: TGTGCCAGCAGCCCATCTAGCGGTCGCTCCTACGAGCAGTACTTC. The encoded protein is CASSPSSGRSYEQYF.

This CDR3 is CASSLRGTGIVGNTIYF. The CDR3 DNA sequence: TGTGCCAGCAGTTTACGAGGGACAGGGATCGTCGGAAACACCATATATTTT. The chain couples TRBV28 to TRBJ1-3; 9 bases agree with TRBD1. This CDR3 comprises 17 residues. Per germline, CDR1 MDHEN and CDR2 SYDVKM. The V segment lost 2 bases and the J segment 4 bases; nucleotides outside the gene matches: 9. The full variable domain, completed using reference TRBV28 and TRBJ1-3, is DVKVTQSSRYLVKRTGEKVFLECVQDMDHENMFWYRQDPGLGLRLIYFSYDVKMKEKGDIPEGYSVSREKKERFSLILESASTNQTSMYLCASSLRGTGIVGNTIYFGEGSWLTVV.

The chain's CDR3 is CASVTGDTGELFF. The CDR3 nucleotides read TGTGCCAGCGTGACAGGGGACACCGGGGAGCTGTTTTTT. The rearrangement joins TRBV5-4 to TRBJ2-2; 8 bases agree with TRBD1. CDR1 SGHNT and CDR2 YYREEE come from the germline V gene (reference sequence). Unmatched junction bases numbered 2, after V lost 7 bases and J lost 3 bases. This CDR3 is 13 amino acids long.

J is TRBJ1-5 and V is TRBV5-8; D is unclear. This CDR3 contains 16 residues. Trimming cost V 0 bases and J 0 bases, with 10 bases left between them. Per germline, CDR1 SGHTS and CDR2 YDEGEE. CDR3 in DNA: TGTGCCAGCAGCTTGGCCGGGTTGTATAGCAATCAGCCCCAGCATTTT. It encodes CASSLAGLYSNQPQHF.

This clone was seen repeatedly, ten times or more. The V call is TRBV5-1, the J call TRBJ2-7; TRBD2 is a possible D gene (6 bases). Germline values: CDR1 SGHRS, CDR2 YFSETQ. V shed 4 bases and J shed 4 bases, with 21 bases lying between them. The CDR3 has 16 amino acids. The DNA for the CDR3 is TGCGCCAGCAGCCCGGGCTGGAATTCTAGCGCATACGAGCAGTACTTC. This translates into CASSPGWNSSAYEQYF.

The chain employs TRBV28 and TRBJ2-7; D uncertain. This CDR3 contains 14 residues. With 3 bases removed from V and 3 bases from J, the gap between germline ends came to 12 bases. Germline assignment: CDR1 MDHEN and CDR2 SYDVKM. CDR3 in DNA: TGTGCCAGCAGTTTCCCCCCCCCTCGCTACGAGCAGTACTTC. It is translated as CASSFPPPRYEQYF.

V gene TRBV2 combines with J gene TRBJ1-5; no clear D gene. Germline V gene lookup returns CDR1 SNHLY and CDR2 FYNNEI. CDR3 length equals 16 residues. Trimming took off 5 bases at V and 3 bases at J, with 17 bases between the two ends. Here the CDR3 reads CASSTLPLPPNQPQHF. CDR3 DNA: TGTGCCAGCAGTACCCTGCCGCTACCGCCCAATCAGCCCCAGCATTTT.

In this sample, this clone turned up once. CDR3 loop: CASGLAEALSYNEQFF. The CDR3 DNA reads TGTGCCAGCGGACTAGCGGAGGCCCTCTCCTACAATGAGCAGTTCTTC. The rearrangement joins TRBV4-2 to TRBJ2-1; 10 bases line up with TRBD2. Germline CDR1 is LGHNA and CDR2 is YNFKEQ. This CDR3 is built from 16 residues. J was trimmed by 0 bases and V by 8 bases; bases with no gene match: 7.

The CDR3 coding sequence is TGTGCCAGCAGCCGAAACGACCCGGGACAGTTAGGCGATACGCAGTATTTT. Translating it yields CASSRNDPGQLGDTQYF. This sequence joins TRBV6-6 and TRBJ2-3; 7 bases are shared with TRBD1. The CDR3 extends over 17 amino acids. Unmatched junction bases numbered 18, after V lost 6 bases and J lost 6 bases. Germline assignment: CDR1 MNHNY and CDR2 SVGAGI (reference sequence).

On this clone: The junction does not match germline at one end; this may be a read error. This CDR3 is also generated by other DNA sequences in the sample. This sequence joins TRBV20-1 and TRBJ2-7; D uncertain. Germline values: CDR1 DFQATT, CDR2 SNEGSKA (reference sequence). This CDR3 is built from 11 residues. The CDR3 region is CSARDHYEQYF. CDR3 nucleotides: TGCAGTGCTCGAGACCACTACGAGCAGTACTTC.